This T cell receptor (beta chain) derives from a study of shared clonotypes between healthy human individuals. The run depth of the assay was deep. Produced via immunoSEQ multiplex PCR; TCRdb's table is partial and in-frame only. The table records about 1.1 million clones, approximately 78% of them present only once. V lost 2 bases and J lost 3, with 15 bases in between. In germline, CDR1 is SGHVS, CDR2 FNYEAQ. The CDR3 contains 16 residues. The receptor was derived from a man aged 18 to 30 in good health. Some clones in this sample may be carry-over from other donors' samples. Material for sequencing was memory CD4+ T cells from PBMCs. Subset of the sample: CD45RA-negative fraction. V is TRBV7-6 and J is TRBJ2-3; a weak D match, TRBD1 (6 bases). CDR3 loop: CASSLSQGLITDTQYF. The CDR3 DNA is TGTGCCAGCAGCTTATCCCAGGGGCTGATAACAGATACGCAGTATTTT.